The 21 T cell receptor beta chains presented below share a single source sample, sequenced in a study of tumor and adjacent non-tumor tissue in lung cancer. No cell sorting was done before RNA was extracted from the tissue. The normal lung tissue was taken more than 3 cm from the tumor edge. TCRbeta libraries were built with three rounds of nested PCR, modified from ARM-PCR. TCRdb passed the multiplex PCR reads through MiXCR, listing each CDR3 protein once. Of 85,000 to 130,000 distinct CDR3 sequences listed, more than 55% were seen once; the top ten hold roughly 19%. Specimen: distant non-tumor lung tissue. These receptors were taken from a young man with non-small cell lung cancer.

In regard to this clonotype: This may be a read error, as it is one base from a much larger clone. V gene TRBV20-1 combines with J gene TRBJ2-5; weak D call: TRBD2 (5 bases). This CDR3 spans 15 amino acids. Germline V lookup: CDR1 DFQATT, CDR2 SNEGSKA (reference sequence). CDR3 in amino acids: CSASSERALLETQHF. CDR3 bases: TGCAGTGCTTCCAGCGAGAGGGCCTTGTTAGAGACCCAGCACTTC.

The chain links TRBV27 to TRBJ2-3, with unresolved D. Germline CDR1 MNHEY, CDR2 SMNVEV (reference sequence). V gave up 2 bases and J gave up 8 bases, with 8 bases separating them. CDR3 length equals 12 residues. CDR3 protein: CASSLPPGTQYF. CDR3 DNA: TGTGCCAGCAGTTTACCCCCGGGTACGCAGTATTTT.

Regarding this clonotype: This sequence may be a read error, since a much larger clone differs from it by one base. The rearrangement joins TRBV5-1 to TRBJ1-3, with D perhaps TRBD1 (5 bases). CDR1 is SGHRS, CDR2 YFSETQ, per germline. This CDR3 is built from 15 residues. In nucleotides, the CDR3 is TGCGCCAGCAGCTTGGGGGACTTCTCTGAAAACACCATATATTTT. Its protein product is CASSLGDFSENTIYF.

The J gene is TRBJ2-1, the V gene TRBV24-1; the match to TRBD2 covers 12 bases. V dropped 2 bases and J dropped 1; count of bases not matched to a gene: 5. Germline lookup yields CDR1 KGHDR and CDR2 SFDVKD. The CDR3 has 18 residues. Written as DNA, the CDR3 is TGTGCCACCAGTGATTCCGAACTAGCGGGAGGATCCTACAATGAGCAGTTCTTC. As protein: CATSDSELAGGSYNEQFF.

This clonotype was found a few times. J is TRBJ1-5 and V is TRBV11-2, with D unresolved. This CDR3 spans 14 amino acids. Trimming took 5 bases from V and 7 from J, leaving 15 bases between them. In germline, CDR1 is SGHAT, CDR2 FQNNGV. The CDR3 sequence is CASSPLPGVQPQHF. The CDR3 nucleotides read TGTGCCAGCAGCCCTTTACCCGGGGTACAGCCCCAGCATTTT.

Details on this clonotype: The CDR3 carries no conserved terminal phenylalanine or tryptophan, so it likely arises from a read error. CDR3 protein: CSVENQWQGIYNEQFS. CDR3 in DNA: TGCAGCGTTGAAAATCAGTGGCAGGGGATTTACAATGAGCAGTTCTCC. The chain employs TRBV29-1 and TRBJ2-1; tentative D call: TRBD1 (6 bases). This CDR3 spans 16 amino acids. Germline V CDR1 and CDR2: SQVTM, ANQGSEA. The V and J ends lost 2 bases and 4 bases respectively, with 18 bases between them.

This rearrangement joins TRBV24-1 to TRBJ2-1, with 15 bases lining up with TRBD2. Germline V gives CDR1 KGHDR, CDR2 SFDVKD. CDR3 length equals 16 residues. V gave up 3 bases and J gave up 7 bases; unmatched junction bases: 3. The CDR3 DNA follows: TGTGCCACCAGTGATCCGGGACTAGCGGGGGGTAATGAGCAGTTCTTC. Translating gives CATSDPGLAGGNEQFF.

Turning to this clonotype: Being one base from a much bigger clone, this may be a read error. This chain uses TRBV12-5 with TRBJ2-2; 8 bases agree with TRBD2. CDR1 is LGHNT, CDR2 FRNRAP, per germline. This CDR3 is 18 amino acids long. In nucleotides, the CDR3 is TGTGCTAATGGTCCAACGAGCGGGAGCCTTTCCCACACCGGGGAGCTGTTTTTT. Translating gives CANGPTSGSLSHTGELFF.

To note about this clonotype: The missing conserved phenylalanine or tryptophan at the end of this CDR3 makes a read error likely. J is TRBJ2-1 and V is TRBV6-2 or TRBV6-3; TRBD2 is a possible D gene (6 bases). The CDR3 runs 15 residues. Trimming took off 6 bases at V and 5 bases at J, with 17 bases between the two ends. Germline V CDR1 and CDR2: MNHEY, SVGEGT. CDR3 amino acids: CASSHLLTGDNEQFS. In nucleotides, the CDR3 is TGTGCCAGCAGCCACTTACTAACGGGGGACAATGAGCAGTTCTCC.

A word on this clonotype: The conserved final phenylalanine or tryptophan is absent from the CDR3, which likely points to a read error. V usage is TRBV6-2 or TRBV6-3 and J usage is TRBJ1-5, with TRBD1 identical over 8 bases. Looked up from germline, CDR1 is MNHEY and CDR2 is SVGEGT. The CDR3 has 14 residues. CDR3 in amino acids: CANSSGQGVQPQHS. CDR3 bases: TGTGCCAACAGTTCAGGACAGGGTGTCCAGCCCCAGCATTCT.

In its sample, this clonotype was seen a few times. This may come from a read error, since a much larger clone is one base off. V gene TRBV5-6 combines with J gene TRBJ2-4, with TRBD1 as a possible D gene (5 bases). Germline loops: CDR1 SGHDT, CDR2 YYEEEE. This CDR3 spans 13 amino acids. CDR3: CANSSDNENIQYF. CDR3 in DNA: TGTGCCAACAGCTCGGACAACGAAAACATTCAGTACTTC.

The V gene is TRBV13, the J gene TRBJ2-7; D tentatively fits TRBD1 or TRBD2 (5 bases each). Germline V gene data show CDR1 as PRHDT and CDR2 as FYEKMQ (reference sequence). V dropped 4 bases and J dropped 10 bases, with 20 bases sitting between them. CDR3 length: 14 residues. The CDR3: CASSSGRIGIEQYF. The DNA of the CDR3 is TGTGCCAGCAGCTCGGGACGTATCGGAATTGAACAGTACTTC.

This clonotype was picked up many times. The rearrangement uses TRBV12-3 or TRBV12-4 and TRBJ2-5; perhaps TRBD2 as D (6 bases). The CDR3 is made up of 13 amino acids. Trimming removed 10 bases from V and 0 bases from J, with 12 bases in between. CDR3 residues: CATRRDYQETQYF. As DNA, the CDR3 is TGTGCCACCCGTCGGGACTACCAAGAGACCCAGTACTTC.

This clonotype was picked up a small number of times. The rearrangement joins TRBV6-2 or TRBV6-3 to TRBJ1-1; no clear D. The germline V and J ends were trimmed by 5 bases and 0 bases, with 13 bases remaining between them. Germline CDR1 MNHEY, CDR2 SVGEGT. The CDR3 has 15 amino acids. The DNA for the CDR3 is TGTGCCAGCAGTGATGGTGGCCACATGAACACTGAAGCTTTCTTT. It translates to CASSDGGHMNTEAFF.

The chain couples TRBV20-1 to TRBJ2-5; no reliable D call. The germline V gene encodes CDR1 DFQATT and CDR2 SNEGSKA (reference sequence). V was pared by 1 base and J by 1 base, with 19 bases between. This CDR3 spans 17 amino acids. DNA for the CDR3: TGCAGTGCTAGAGCCGGGTCCAACTACCTGGGCCAAGAGACCCAGTACTTC. It is translated as CSARAGSNYLGQETQYF.

This clonotype came up a few times. One end of the junction is discordant with germline, which a read error may explain. The chain joins TRBV11-1 to TRBJ2-4; unclear D gene. The CDR3 extends over 14 amino acids. The germline gives CDR1 SGHAT, CDR2 FQDESV (reference sequence). The DNA for the CDR3 is TGTGCCGGCAGTACCGGAAGGCCTCCCTACATTCAGTACTTC. Translation: CAGSTGRPPYIQYF.

Points on this clonotype: The junction shows a germline mismatch at one end, possibly a read error. This chain uses TRBV6-4 with TRBJ1-6, with TRBD1 matching over 10 bases. Germline CDR1 is MRHNA and CDR2 is SNTAGT. CDR3 size: 16 residues. CDR3 sequence reads: CASSDSGQGENSALHF. CDR3 nucleotide sequence: TGTGCCAGCAGTGACTCTGGACAGGGGGAGAATTCAGCCCTCCACTTT.

This clonotype was detected many times. The V and J genes are TRBV4-1 and TRBJ2-7; 8 positions match TRBD2. V dropped 0 bases and J dropped 0; count of bases not matched to a gene: 4. CDR1 and CDR2 from the germline V gene are MGHRA and YSYEKL. The CDR3 spans 16 residues. Written as DNA, the CDR3 is TGCGCCAGCAGCCAAGATACAGCGGGAGCCTCCTACGAGCAGTACTTC. Translation: CASSQDTAGASYEQYF.

Details on this clonotype: A read error may account for a junction end that differs from germline. This rearrangement joins TRBV4-2 to TRBJ2-2; TRBD2 agrees at 11 bases. Germline CDR1 is LGHNA and CDR2 is YNFKEQ. This CDR3 contains 17 residues. The CDR3 DNA sequence: TGTGCCAGGAGCCAAGAACTAGCGGGGGTTAACACAGGGGAGCTGTTTTTT. Its translation is CARSQELAGVNTGELFF.

The V call is TRBV11-2, the J call TRBJ1-5; no clear D gene. The V end lost 0 bases, the J end lost 11 bases, and 11 bases lay between the germline ends. From germline, CDR1 is SGHAT and CDR2 FQNNGV. The CDR3 spans 13 residues. The CDR3 loop is CASSLEWSLTQHF. The CDR3 nucleotides read TGTGCCAGCAGCTTAGAATGGAGTTTAACCCAGCATTTT.

For this clonotype: Its ends do not fully match the called genes, so a read error is possible. The chain combines TRBV11-3 with TRBJ2-7; either TRBD1 or TRBD2 may supply D (5 bases each). Germline-derived CDR1 and CDR2 are SGHNT and YENEEA. This CDR3 has 15 amino acids. Here the CDR3 reads CASIRDAGIFYEQYF. DNA for the CDR3: TGTGCTAGCATCCGGGACGCAGGGATTTTCTACGAGCAGTACTTC.